The entry below describes one T cell receptor beta chain. Stable patients also lacked confetti depigmentation, a sign of active vitiligo. The data derive from a study of resident and recirculating memory T cells in vitiligo. Repertoires were generated with immunoSEQ multiplex PCR, while TCRdb's copy carries only in-frame clones and drops some. The data hold 39,000 or so clones, with over 90% observed a single time. From germline, CDR1 is MNHEY and CDR2 SVGAGI. The V end was cut by 3 bases, the J end by 5 bases, with 10 bases between. The CDR3 is 13 amino acids. Sequenced material: blood. The chain links TRBV6-5 to TRBJ2-5, with no clear D. This sequence was found in a male donor with vitiligo. In DNA form, the CDR3 reads TGTGCCAGCAGTTATGATCCTGAGGAGACCCAGTACTTC. It codes for CASSYDPEETQYF.